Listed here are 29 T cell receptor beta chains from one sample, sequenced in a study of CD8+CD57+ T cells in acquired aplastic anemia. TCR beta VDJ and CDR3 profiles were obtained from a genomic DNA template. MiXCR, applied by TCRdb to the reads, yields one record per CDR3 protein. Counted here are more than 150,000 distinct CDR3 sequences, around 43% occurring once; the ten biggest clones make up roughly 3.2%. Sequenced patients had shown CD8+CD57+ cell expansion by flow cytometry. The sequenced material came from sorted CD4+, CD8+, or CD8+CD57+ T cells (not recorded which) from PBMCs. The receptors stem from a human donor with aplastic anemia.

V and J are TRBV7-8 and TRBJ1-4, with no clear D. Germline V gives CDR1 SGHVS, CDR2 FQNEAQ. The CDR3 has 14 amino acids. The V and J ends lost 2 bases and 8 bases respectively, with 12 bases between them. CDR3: CASSLSGRDEKLFF. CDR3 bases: TGTGCCAGCAGCTTAAGCGGGCGCGACGAAAAACTGTTTTTT.

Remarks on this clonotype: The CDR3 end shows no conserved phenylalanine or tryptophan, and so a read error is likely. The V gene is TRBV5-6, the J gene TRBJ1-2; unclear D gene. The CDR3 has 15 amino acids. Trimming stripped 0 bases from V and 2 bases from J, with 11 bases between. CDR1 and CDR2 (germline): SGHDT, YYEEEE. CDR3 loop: CASSLDLGSNYGYTL. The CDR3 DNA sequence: TGTGCCAGCAGCTTGGATTTAGGCTCAAACTATGGCTACACCCTC.

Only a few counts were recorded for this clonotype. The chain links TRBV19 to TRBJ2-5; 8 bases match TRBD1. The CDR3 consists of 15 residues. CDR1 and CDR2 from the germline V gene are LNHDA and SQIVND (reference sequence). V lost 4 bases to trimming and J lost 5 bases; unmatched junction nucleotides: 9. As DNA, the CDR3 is TGTGCCAGTAGTACCGGACAGGGAAAAAGGGAGACCCAGTACTTC. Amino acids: CASSTGQGKRETQYF.

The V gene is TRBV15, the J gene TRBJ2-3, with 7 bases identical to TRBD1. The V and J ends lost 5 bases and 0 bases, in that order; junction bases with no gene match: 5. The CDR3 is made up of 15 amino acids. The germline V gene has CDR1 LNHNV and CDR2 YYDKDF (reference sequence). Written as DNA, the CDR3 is TGTGCCACCAGCCGGAAGGGGGCCAGCACAGATACGCAGTATTTT. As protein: CATSRKGASTDTQYF.

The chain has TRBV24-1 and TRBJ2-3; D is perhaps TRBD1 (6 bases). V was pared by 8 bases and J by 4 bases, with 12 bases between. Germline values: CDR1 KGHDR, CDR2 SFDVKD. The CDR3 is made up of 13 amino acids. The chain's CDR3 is CATNQQGSDTQYF. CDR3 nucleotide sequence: TGTGCCACCAACCAACAGGGCTCAGATACGCAGTATTTT.

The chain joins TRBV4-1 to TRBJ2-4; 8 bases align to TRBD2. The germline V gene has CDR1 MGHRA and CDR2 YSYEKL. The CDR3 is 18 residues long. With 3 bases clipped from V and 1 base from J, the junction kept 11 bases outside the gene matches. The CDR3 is CASSQGTRADVAKNIQYF. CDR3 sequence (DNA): TGCGCCAGCAGCCAGGGGACTAGAGCTGACGTGGCCAAAAACATTCAGTACTTC.

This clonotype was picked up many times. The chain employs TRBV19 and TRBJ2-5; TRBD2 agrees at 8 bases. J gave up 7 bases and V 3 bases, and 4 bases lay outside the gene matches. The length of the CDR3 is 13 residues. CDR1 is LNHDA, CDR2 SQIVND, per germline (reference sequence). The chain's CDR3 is CASSIPGGGTQYF. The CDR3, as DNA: TGTGCCAGTAGTATCCCGGGGGGGGGGACCCAGTACTTC.

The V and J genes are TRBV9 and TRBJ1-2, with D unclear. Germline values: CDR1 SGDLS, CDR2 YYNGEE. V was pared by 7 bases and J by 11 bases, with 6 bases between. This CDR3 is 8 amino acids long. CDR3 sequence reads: CASRGYTF. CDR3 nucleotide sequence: TGTGCCAGCCGGGGATACACCTTC.

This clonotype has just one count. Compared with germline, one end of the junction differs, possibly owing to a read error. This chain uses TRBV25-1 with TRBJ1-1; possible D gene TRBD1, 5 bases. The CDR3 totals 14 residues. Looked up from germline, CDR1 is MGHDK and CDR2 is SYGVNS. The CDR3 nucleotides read TGTACCAGCAGTGGACATGCGGGGAGCACTGGAGCTTTCTTT. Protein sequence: CTSSGHAGSTGAFF. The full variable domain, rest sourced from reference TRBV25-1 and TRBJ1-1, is EADIYQTPRYLVIGTGKKITLECSQTMGHDKMYWYQQDPGMELHLIHYSYGVNSTEKGDLSSESTVSRIRTEHFPLTLESARPSHTSQYLCTSSGHAGSTGAFFGQGTRLTVV.

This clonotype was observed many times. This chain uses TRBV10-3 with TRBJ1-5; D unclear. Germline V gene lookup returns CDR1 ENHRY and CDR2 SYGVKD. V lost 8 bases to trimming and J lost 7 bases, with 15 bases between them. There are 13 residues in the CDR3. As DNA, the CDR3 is TGTGCCATCGCTGAAGGGCACGGACAGCCCCAGCATTTT. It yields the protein CAIAEGHGQPQHF.

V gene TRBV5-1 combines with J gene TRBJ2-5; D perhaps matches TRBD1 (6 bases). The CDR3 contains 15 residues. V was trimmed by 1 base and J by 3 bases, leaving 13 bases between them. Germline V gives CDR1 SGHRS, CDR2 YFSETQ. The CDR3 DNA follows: TGCGCCAGCAGCTTGACGGGACACCAAAAAGAGACCCAGTACTTC. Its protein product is CASSLTGHQKETQYF.

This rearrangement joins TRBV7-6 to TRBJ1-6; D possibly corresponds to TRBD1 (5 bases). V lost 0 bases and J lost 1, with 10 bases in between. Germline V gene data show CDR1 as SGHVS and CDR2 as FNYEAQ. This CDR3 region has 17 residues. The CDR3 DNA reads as TGTGCCAGCAGCTTAGCCGGGGCCGGGTCCTATAATTCACCCCTCCACTTT. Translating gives CASSLAGAGSYNSPLHF.

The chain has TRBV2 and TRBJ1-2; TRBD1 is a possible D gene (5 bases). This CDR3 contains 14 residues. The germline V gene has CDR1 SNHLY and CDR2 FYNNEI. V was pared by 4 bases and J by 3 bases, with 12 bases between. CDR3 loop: CASSGRGGDYGYTF. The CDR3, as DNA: TGTGCCAGCAGTGGGAGGGGTGGCGACTATGGCTACACCTTC.

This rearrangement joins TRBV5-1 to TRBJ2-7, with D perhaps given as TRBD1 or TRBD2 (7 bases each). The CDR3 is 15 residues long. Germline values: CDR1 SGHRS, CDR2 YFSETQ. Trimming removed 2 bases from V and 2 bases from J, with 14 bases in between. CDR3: CASSFSGTAAYEQYF. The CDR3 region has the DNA TGCGCCAGCAGCTTCAGCGGGACAGCAGCCTACGAGCAGTACTTC.

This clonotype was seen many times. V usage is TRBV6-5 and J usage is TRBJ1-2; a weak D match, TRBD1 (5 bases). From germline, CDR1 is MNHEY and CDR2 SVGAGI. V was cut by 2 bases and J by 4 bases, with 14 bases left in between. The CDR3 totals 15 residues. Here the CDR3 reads CASSYGAGGVYGYTF. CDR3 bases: TGTGCCAGCAGTTACGGGGCAGGTGGAGTCTATGGCTACACCTTC.

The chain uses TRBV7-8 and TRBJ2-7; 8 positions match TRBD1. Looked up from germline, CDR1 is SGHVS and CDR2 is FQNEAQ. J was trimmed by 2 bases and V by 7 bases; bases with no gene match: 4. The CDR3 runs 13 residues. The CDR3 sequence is CASTGTGPYEQYF. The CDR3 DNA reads TGTGCCAGCACCGGGACAGGCCCCTACGAGCAGTACTTC.

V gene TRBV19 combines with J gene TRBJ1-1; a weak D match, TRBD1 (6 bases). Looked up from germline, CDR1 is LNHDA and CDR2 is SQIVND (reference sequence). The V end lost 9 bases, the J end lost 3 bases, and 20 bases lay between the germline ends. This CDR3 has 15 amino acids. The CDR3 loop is CASSQDRRGDTEAFF. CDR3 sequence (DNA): TGTGCCAGCAGCCAAGATCGGAGGGGGGACACTGAAGCTTTCTTT.

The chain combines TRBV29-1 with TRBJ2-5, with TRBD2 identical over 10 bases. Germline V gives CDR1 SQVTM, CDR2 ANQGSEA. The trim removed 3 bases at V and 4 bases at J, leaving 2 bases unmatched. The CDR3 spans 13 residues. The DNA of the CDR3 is TGCAGCGTTGAGGTAGCGGGGGGAGAGACCCAGTACTTC. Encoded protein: CSVEVAGGETQYF.

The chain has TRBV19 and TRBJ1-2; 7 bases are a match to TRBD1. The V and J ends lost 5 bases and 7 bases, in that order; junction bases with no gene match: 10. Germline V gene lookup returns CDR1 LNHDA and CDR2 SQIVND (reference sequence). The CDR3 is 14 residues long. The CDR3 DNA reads TGTGCCAGTAGTCCCGGTACACAGGGGAGTGGCTACACCTTC. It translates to CASSPGTQGSGYTF.

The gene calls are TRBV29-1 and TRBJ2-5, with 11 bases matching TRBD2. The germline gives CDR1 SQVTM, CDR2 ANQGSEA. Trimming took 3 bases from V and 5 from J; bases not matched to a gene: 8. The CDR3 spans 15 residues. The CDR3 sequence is CSVEVAGGPEETQYF. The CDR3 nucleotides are TGCAGCGTTGAGGTAGCGGGAGGGCCGGAGGAGACCCAGTACTTC.

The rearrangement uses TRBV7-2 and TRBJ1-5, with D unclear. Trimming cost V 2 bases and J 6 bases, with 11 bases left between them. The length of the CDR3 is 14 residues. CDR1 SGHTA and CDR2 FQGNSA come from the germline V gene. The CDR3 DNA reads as TGTGCCAGCAGCTTAATCCCCGATAGTCAGCCCCAGCATTTT. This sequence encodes CASSLIPDSQPQHF.

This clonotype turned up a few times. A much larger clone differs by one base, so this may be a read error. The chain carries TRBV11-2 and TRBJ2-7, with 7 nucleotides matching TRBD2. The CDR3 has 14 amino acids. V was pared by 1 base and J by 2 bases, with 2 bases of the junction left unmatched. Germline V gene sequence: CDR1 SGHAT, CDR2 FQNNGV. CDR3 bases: TGTGCCAGCAGCTTAGGACTAGCTGCCTACGAGCAGTACTTC. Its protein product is CASSLGLAAYEQYF.

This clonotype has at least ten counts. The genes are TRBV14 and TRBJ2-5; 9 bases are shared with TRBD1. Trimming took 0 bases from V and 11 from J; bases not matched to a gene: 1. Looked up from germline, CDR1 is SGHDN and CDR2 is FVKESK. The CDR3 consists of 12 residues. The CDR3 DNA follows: TGTGCCAGCAGCCAAGACGGGACAGGGCAGTACTTC. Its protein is CASSQDGTGQYF.

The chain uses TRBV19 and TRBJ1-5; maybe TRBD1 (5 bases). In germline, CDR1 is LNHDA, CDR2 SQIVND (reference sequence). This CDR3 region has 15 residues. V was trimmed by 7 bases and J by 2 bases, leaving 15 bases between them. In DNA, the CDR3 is TGTGCCAGTAAAGGGACGGCGAGGGGCAATCAGCCCCAGCATTTT. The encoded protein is CASKGTARGNQPQHF. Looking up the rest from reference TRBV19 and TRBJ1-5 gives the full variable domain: DGGITQSPKYLFRKEGQNVTLSCEQNLNHDAMYWYRQDPGQGLRLIYYSQIVNDFQKGDIAEGYSVSREKKESFPLTVTSAQKNPTAFYLCASKGTARGNQPQHFGDGTRLSIL.

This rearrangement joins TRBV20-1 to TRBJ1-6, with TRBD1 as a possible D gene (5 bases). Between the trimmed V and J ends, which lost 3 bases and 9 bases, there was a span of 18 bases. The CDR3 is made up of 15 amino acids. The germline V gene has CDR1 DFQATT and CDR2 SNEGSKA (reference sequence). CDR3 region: CSASSGFGITSPLHF. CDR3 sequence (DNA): TGCAGTGCTAGTTCAGGGTTCGGGATTACTTCACCCCTCCACTTT.

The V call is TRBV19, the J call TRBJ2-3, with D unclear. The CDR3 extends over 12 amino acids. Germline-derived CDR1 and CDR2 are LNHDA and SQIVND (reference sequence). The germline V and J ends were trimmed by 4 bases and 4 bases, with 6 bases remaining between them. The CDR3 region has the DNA TGTGCCAGTAGTACAACTGCAGATACGCAGTATTTT. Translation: CASSTTADTQYF.

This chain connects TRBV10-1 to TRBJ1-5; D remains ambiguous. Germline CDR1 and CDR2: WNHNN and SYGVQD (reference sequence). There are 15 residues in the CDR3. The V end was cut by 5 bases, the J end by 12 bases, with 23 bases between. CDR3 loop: CASSLMRRSCHNQHF. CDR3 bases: TGCGCCAGCAGTTTGATGAGACGGAGCTGTCATAACCAGCATTTT.

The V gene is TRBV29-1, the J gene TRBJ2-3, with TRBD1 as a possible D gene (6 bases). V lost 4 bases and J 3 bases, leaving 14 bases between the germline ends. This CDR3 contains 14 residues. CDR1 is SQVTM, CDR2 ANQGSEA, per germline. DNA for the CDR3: TGCAGCGTTGCCAGGGGTAGTCCGACAGATACGCAGTATTTT. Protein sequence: CSVARGSPTDTQYF.

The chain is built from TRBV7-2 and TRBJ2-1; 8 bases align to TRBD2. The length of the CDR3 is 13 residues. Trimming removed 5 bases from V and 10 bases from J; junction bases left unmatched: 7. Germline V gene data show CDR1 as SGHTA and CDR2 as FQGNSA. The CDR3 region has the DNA TGTGCCAGCAGCCCCGGACTAGCCAGAGAGCAGTTCTTC. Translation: CASSPGLAREQFF.